This TCR beta chain was captured in a study of patients and donors after allogeneic stem cell transplantation (dated by TCRdb to between 2020 and 2021). Receptors were amplified or captured by RT-PCR. Sequencing used a NextSeq 550. TCRdb applied fastp at Q25 and MiXCR to the public reads, then kept only in-frame beta chains. Under each unique CDR3 protein, matching rows form one entry showing the most common genes and DNA. The sample table holds about 960,000 distinct CDR3 sequences, of which about a sixth were seen once. The ten largest clones add up to roughly 6% of the sample. As to this clonotype: The antigen this receptor binds is unknown. Per-nucleotide qualities are absent, and no much larger clonotype sits a single base away.

The germline V gene (reference sequence) gives CDR1 as SEHNR and CDR2 as FQNEAQ. The trim is 1 base for V and 1 base for J, with a gap of 16 bases between the germline ends. The CDR3 covers 17 residues, taking in both the cysteine and the phenylalanine. CDR3 DNA is the only sequence kept; it has 51 bases, read in frame from the first base. The rearranged segments are TRBV7-9 and TRBJ1-1; no D segment can be confidently identified. This receptor was taken from a human donor who was either an allogeneic HSCT recipient or a stem cell or donor lymphocyte infusion donor (not recorded which). It is not recorded whose cells these are; they may come from a transplant donor. What was sequenced was blood, either unsorted or a sorted T cell fraction (not recorded which). The CDR3 is CASSLVEWEEKNTEAFF. The DNA reads as follows: TGTGCCAGCAGCTTAGTTGAATGGGAGGAGAAGAACACTGAAGCTTTCTTT.